This TCR beta chain was profiled in a study of blood T cell repertoires in COVID-19. Produced via immunoSEQ multiplex PCR; TCRdb's table is partial and in-frame only. The sample includes 330,000 or so clones, 87% of them seen just once. The CDR3 is 15 amino acids. The germline gives CDR1 MRHNA, CDR2 SNTAGT. The V gene lost 5 bases and the J gene lost 1 base, with 13 bases spanning the gap. This clonotype originated in a man younger than 45 with COVID-19, enrolled during active disease. Sample: peripheral blood. V gene TRBV6-4 combines with J gene TRBJ2-3; a possible D gene is TRBD2 (7 bases). CDR3 in DNA: TGTGCCAGCAGTTCCGGGGGGCTTGGCACAGATACGCAGTATTTT. This gives the protein CASSSGGLGTDTQYF.